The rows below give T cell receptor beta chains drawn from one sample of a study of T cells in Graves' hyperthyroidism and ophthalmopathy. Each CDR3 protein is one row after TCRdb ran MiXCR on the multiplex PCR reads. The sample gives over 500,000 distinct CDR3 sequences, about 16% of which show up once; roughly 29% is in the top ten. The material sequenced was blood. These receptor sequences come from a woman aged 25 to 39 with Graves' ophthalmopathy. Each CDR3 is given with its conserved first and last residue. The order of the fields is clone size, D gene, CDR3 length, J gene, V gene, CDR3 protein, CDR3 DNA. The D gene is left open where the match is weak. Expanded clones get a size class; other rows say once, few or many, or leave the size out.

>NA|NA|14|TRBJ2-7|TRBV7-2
CASTHTGERYEQYF
TGTGCCAGCACCCACACGGGGGAACGCTACGAGCAGTACTTC
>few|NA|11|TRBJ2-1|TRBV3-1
CASSQNREQFF
TGTGCCAGCAGCCAAAACCGGGAGCAGTTCTTC
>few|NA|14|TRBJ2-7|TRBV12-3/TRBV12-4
CASSLMAGGDEQYF
TGTGCCAGCAGTTTAATGGCAGGAGGGGACGAGCAGTACTTC
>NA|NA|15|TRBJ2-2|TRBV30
CAWTWRGRVAGELFF
TGTGCCTGGACCTGGAGGGGGCGCGTCGCCGGGGAGCTGTTTTTT
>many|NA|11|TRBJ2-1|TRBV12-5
CASGLTHEQFF
TGTGCTAGTGGTTTAACCCATGAGCAGTTCTTC
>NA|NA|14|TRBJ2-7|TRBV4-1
CASSQGVAQDEQYF
TGCGCCAGCAGCCAAGGGGTAGCCCAAGACGAGCAGTACTTC
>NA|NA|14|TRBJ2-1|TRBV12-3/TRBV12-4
CASTPRERYNEQFF
TGTGCCAGCACCCCAAGGGAGAGGTACAATGAGCAGTTCTTC
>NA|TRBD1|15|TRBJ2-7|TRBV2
CASSTRQGISYEQYF
TGTGCCAGCAGTACACGACAGGGCATCTCCTACGAGCAGTACTTC
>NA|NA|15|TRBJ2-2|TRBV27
CASQGLTANTGELFF
TGTGCCAGCCAGGGACTGACCGCGAACACCGGGGAGCTGTTTTTT
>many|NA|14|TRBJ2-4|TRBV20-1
CSASTGAVKNIQYF
TGCAGTGCTTCGACGGGGGCGGTCAAAAACATTCAGTACTTC
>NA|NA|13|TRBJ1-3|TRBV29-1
CSVATLGGNTIYF
TGCAGCGTTGCTACGCTCGGTGGAAACACCATATATTTT
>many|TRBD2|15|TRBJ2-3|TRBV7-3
CASSFGLGGTDTQYF
TGTGCCAGCAGCTTTGGACTAGGCGGCACAGATACGCAGTATTTT
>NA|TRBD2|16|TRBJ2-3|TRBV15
CATSRDRLAQTDTQYF
TGTGCCACCAGCAGAGATAGACTAGCGCAAACAGATACGCAGTATTTT
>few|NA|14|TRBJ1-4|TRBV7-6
CASSLEYRNEKLFF
TGTGCCAGCAGCTTAGAATACAGGAATGAAAAACTGTTTTTT
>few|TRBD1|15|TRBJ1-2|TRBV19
CASSSTDRGNYGYTF
TGTGCCAGTAGTTCCACGGACAGGGGCAACTATGGCTACACCTTC
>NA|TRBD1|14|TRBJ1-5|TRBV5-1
CASSGGTGDQPQHF
TGCGCCAGCAGCGGTGGGACAGGGGATCAGCCCCAGCATTTT
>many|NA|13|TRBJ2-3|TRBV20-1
CSAALENTDTQYF
TGCAGTGCCGCATTAGAAAACACAGATACGCAGTATTTT
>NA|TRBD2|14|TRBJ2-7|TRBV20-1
CSARGTSGPYEQYF
TGCAGTGCTAGGGGGACTAGCGGCCCGTACGAGCAGTACTTC
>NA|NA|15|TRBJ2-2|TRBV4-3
CASSQGGLYTGELFF
TGCGCCAGCAGCCAAGGGGGGCTATACACCGGGGAGCTGTTTTTT
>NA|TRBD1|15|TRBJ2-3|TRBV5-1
CASSLSGTGVDTQYF
TGCGCCAGCAGCTTGTCCGGGACAGGGGTCGATACGCAGTATTTT
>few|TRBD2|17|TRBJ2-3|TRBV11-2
CASSRTSGGRGPDTQYF
TGTGCCAGCAGCCGTACTTCGGGCGGGAGGGGTCCGGATACGCAGTATTTT
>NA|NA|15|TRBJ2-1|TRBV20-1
CSAPNPQGQGNEQFF
TGCAGTGCTCCCAACCCCCAGGGGCAGGGCAATGAGCAGTTCTTC
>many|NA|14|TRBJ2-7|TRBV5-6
CASSLVSASYEQYF
TGTGCCAGCAGCTTGGTATCGGCTTCCTACGAGCAGTACTTC
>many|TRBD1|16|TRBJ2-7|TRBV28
CASSFPLGQGNYEQYF
TGTGCCAGCAGTTTCCCGTTAGGACAGGGCAACTACGAGCAGTACTTC
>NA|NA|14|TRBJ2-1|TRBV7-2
CASSITPSRDEQFF
TGTGCCAGCAGCATTACCCCCTCCAGGGATGAGCAGTTCTTC
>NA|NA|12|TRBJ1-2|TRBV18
CASTTGNQPYTF
TGTGCCAGCACTACAGGGAACCAACCCTACACCTTC
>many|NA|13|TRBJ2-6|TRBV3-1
CASRGDGANVLTF
TGTGCCAGCAGGGGAGACGGGGCCAACGTCCTGACTTTC
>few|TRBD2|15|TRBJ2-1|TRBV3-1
CASSQGLALNNEQFF
TGTGCCAGCAGCCAAGGACTAGCGCTAAATAATGAGCAGTTCTTC
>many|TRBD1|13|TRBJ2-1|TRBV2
CASERQGAVEQFF
TGTGCCAGCGAGAGACAGGGGGCTGTTGAGCAGTTCTTC
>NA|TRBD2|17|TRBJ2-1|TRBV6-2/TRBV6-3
CATTSGTDLISNNEQFF
TGTGCCACAACTAGCGGGACTGACCTCATTTCTAACAATGAGCAGTTCTTC
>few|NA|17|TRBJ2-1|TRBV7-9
CASSLESTGSSYNEQFF
TGTGCCAGCAGCTTAGAGTCAACGGGAAGCTCCTACAATGAGCAGTTCTTC
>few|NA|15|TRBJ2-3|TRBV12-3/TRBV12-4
CASSLAQGRTDTQYF
TGTGCCAGCAGTTTAGCTCAGGGGCGCACAGATACGCAGTATTTT
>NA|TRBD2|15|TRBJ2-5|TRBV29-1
CSVEQPGLALETQYF
TGCAGCGTTGAGCAACCGGGACTAGCGCTAGAGACCCAGTACTTC
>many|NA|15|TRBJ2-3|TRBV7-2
CASSLGGRGTDTQYF
TGTGCCAGCAGCTTAGGAGGACGCGGCACAGATACGCAGTATTTT
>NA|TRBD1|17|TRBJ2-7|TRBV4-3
CASSQDKGTGFPYEQYF
TGCGCCAGCAGCCAAGATAAAGGGACAGGCTTTCCCTACGAGCAGTACTTC